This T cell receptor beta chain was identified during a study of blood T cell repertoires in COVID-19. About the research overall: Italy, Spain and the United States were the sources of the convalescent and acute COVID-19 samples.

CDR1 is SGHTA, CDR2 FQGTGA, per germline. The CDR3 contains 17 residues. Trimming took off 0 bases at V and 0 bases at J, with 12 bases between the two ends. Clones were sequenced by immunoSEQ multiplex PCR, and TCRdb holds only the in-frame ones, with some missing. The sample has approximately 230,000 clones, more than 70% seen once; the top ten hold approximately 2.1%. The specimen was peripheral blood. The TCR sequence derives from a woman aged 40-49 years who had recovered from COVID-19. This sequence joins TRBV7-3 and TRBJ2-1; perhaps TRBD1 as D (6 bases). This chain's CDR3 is CASSLTVGAASYNEQFF. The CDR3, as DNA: TGTGCCAGCAGCTTAACCGTGGGGGCTGCCTCCTACAATGAGCAGTTCTTC.